This T cell receptor beta chain is drawn from a study of T cells in narcolepsy (dated by TCRdb to the late 2010s). General notes on the study: Patients with narcolepsy type 1 or type 2 (NT1, NT2) were enrolled in the study together with healthy control donors. The study sought autoreactive T cells targeting hypocretin neuron self-antigens (hypocretin, TRIB2) in narcolepsy patients, using TCR Vbeta sequencing to track clonotypes in blood and CSF.

As concerns this clone: There is no known antigen for this receptor. No qualities accompany the bases; no much larger clone lies one base away.

The CDR3 runs 15 residues from the cysteine to the phenylalanine. Only the CDR3 part of the read is kept: 45 bases, read in frame from the first base. Via the germline V gene, CDR1 is SGHVS and CDR2 FQNEAQ. Trimmed from V: 5 bases; trimmed from J: 6 bases; junction bases lacking a gene match: 11. The library was produced with the immunoSEQ multiplex PCR assay. Here the immuneACCESS table is served through TCRdb, limited to in-frame sequences with V and J called. Missing clones are a known gap in these copies; in checked studies unresolved V genes cover under half, and the rest lacks a known reason. Within this sample are some 34,000 clones, with 85% to 90% of them counted one time only. Approximately 1.2% of the sample is held by the ten biggest clonotypes. The investigation overall reported the following: No sequences matching autoreactive T cell clones were contained in some blood memory CD4+ repertoires from patients and controls. Plots that compared CSF and blood CD4+ T cell clonotypes from the same patient highlighted HCRT-specific and TRIB2-specific autoreactive clonotypes. Numbers of sequenced blood memory CD4+ clonotypes were comparable, averaging about 40,000 in patients and around 30,000 in controls. Autoreactive clonotypes were reported to be detected serially in the blood of the same patients and of different patients, but not in the blood of healthy controls.

Memory CD4+ T cells were sorted ex vivo from peripheral blood of narcolepsy patients and healthy controls for TCR Vbeta sequencing. The receptor comes from a human donor with narcolepsy. Recombination connected TRBV7-8 to TRBJ2-7; TRBD2 aligns with 9 central bases. Sample: CD45RA- memory CD4+ T cells from PBMCs. The cell subset or site label corresponds to: memory T cells sorted ex vivo from peripheral blood. The sequenced DNA is TGTGCCAGCAGCCAAGCAGGGGTAGCGGGAGCCGAGCAGTACTTC. Its translation reads: CASSQAGVAGAEQYF. Here the CDR3 is joined to the reference TRBV7-8 and TRBJ2-7 genes, and the full variable domain is: GAGVSQSPRYKVAKRGQDVALRCDPISGHVSLFWYQQALGQGPEFLTYFQNEAQLDKSGLPSDRFFAERPEGSVSTLKIQRTQQEDSAVYLCASSQAGVAGAEQYFGPGTRLTVT.